This T cell receptor beta chain originates from a study of blood T cell repertoires in COVID-19. Study summary: Spain, Italy and the United States supplied samples that represented acute and convalescent COVID-19. From T cells, B-cell-depleted T cells, or PBMCs came the material, which was cDNA or gDNA.

The CDR3 totals 14 residues. The V gene end was trimmed by 6 bases and the J gene end by 4 bases; junction bases not matched to a gene: 5. Germline V CDR1 and CDR2: SEHNR, FQNEAQ (reference sequence). Original data processing: Amplified reference gene primers provided the basis for estimating nucleated cell counts. The repertoire was sequenced with immunoSEQ multiplex PCR; TCRdb's copy has only in-frame clones and lacks some. V, J and clone size are those of that table, while D and trimming were read from the DNA. This sample yields 130,000 to 150,000 clones, of which around 84% are seen a single time; roughly 2.5% belongs to the top ten.

The material sequenced was peripheral blood. The clonotype originates from a human donor with acute or convalescent COVID-19. The donor label of this sample is uncertain. The chain is built from TRBV7-9 and TRBJ2-5, with 10 bases identical to TRBD2. CDR3 DNA sequence: TGTGCCAGCAGGGAGCGGGGGGGACTAGAGACCCAGTACTTC. Amino acids: CASRERGGLETQYF.